These 15 T cell receptor beta chains came from one sample sequenced in a study of Ad26.COV2.S vaccination and SARS-CoV-2 variants. Stated treatment: some 20 received Ad26.COV2.S at low or high dose, single or two shots; roughly five received placebo; per-sample allocation not given. Day 63 following the first vaccine or placebo injection was when the samples were taken. Sequencing was performed with immunoSEQ multiplex PCR; in TCRdb, only in-frame clones are kept and a portion is missing. Found here are approximately 280,000 clones, 80% to 90% of them singletons; the top ten hold about 3.6%. The source was peripheral blood, collected in a trial of Ad26.COV2.S vaccine versus placebo. All receptors derive from a person between 18 and 60 years old who received the Ad26.COV2.S COVID-19 vaccine or a placebo.

The chain links TRBV5-1 to TRBJ2-3; unclear D gene. CDR1 is SGHRS and CDR2 is YFSETQ in the germline V gene. Between the trimmed V and J ends, which lost 4 bases and 0 bases, there was a span of 12 bases. CDR3 length: 15 residues. The CDR3 spells CASSAGIASTDTQYF. The CDR3, as DNA: TGCGCCAGCAGCGCTGGAATAGCTAGCACAGATACGCAGTATTTT. The full variable domain, its missing parts supplied by reference TRBV5-1 and TRBJ2-3, is KAGVTQTPRYLIKTRGQQVTLSCSPISGHRSVSWYQQTPGQGLQFLFEYFSETQRNKGNFPGRFSGRQFSNSRSEMNVSTLELGDSALYLCASSAGIASTDTQYFGPGTRLTVL.

The gene calls are TRBV5-1 and TRBJ2-5; 8 bases line up with TRBD2. With 7 bases clipped from V and 2 bases from J, the junction kept 10 bases outside the gene matches. This CDR3 contains 15 residues. From germline, CDR1 is SGHRS and CDR2 YFSETQ. The CDR3 region is CASGFSGVRQETQYF. The CDR3 DNA reads as TGCGCCAGCGGGTTTAGCGGGGTCCGACAAGAGACCCAGTACTTC.

This sequence joins TRBV28 and TRBJ2-1, with 12 bases identical to TRBD1. Germline-derived CDR1 and CDR2 are MDHEN and SYDVKM. V trimming: 5 bases; J trimming: 10 bases; junction bases outside the gene matches: 12. CDR3 length: 16 residues. The CDR3 DNA reads TGTGCCAGCAGTCAGTCCCGGGACAGGGGGCTAGGGGAGCAGTTCTTC. Amino acid sequence: CASSQSRDRGLGEQFF.

J is TRBJ1-5 and V is TRBV15, with D maybe TRBD1 (6 bases). Trimming stripped 11 bases from V and 2 bases from J, with 22 bases between. The CDR3 contains 16 residues. Germline V gene lookup returns CDR1 LNHNV and CDR2 YYDKDF (reference sequence). The CDR3 DNA reads TGTGCCTCAAGAGGGGGGACGCATACGGGCAATCAGCCCCAGCATTTT. Protein sequence: CASRGGTHTGNQPQHF.

CDR3 loop: CASSLAGAANQPQHF. The CDR3 nucleotides are TGTGCCAGCAGCTTAGCGGGGGCTGCCAATCAGCCCCAGCATTTT. The gene calls are TRBV7-2 and TRBJ1-5, with D possibly matching TRBD1 (6 bases). The V and J ends lost 0 bases and 3 bases respectively, with 9 bases between them. The CDR3 is 15 residues long. Germline V CDR1 and CDR2: SGHTA, FQGNSA. Together with reference TRBV7-2 and TRBJ1-5, the CDR3 gives the full variable domain: GAGVSQSPSNKVTEKGKDVELRCDPISGHTALYWYRQSLGQGLEFLIYFQGNSAPDKSGLPSDRFSAERTGGSVSTLTIQRTQQEDSAVYLCASSLAGAANQPQHFGDGTRLSIL.

The sample holds one count of this clone. The chain combines TRBV30 with TRBJ1-5; D might be TRBD1 (5 bases). Between the trimmed V and J ends, which lost 8 bases and 4 bases, there was a span of 15 bases. CDR3 length: 13 amino acids. Germline assignment: CDR1 GTSNPN and CDR2 SVGIG (reference sequence). This chain's CDR3 is CALGGGGNQPQHF. The DNA for the CDR3 is TGTGCCCTGGGGGGGGGAGGAAATCAGCCCCAGCATTTT.

This chain links TRBV23-1 with TRBJ1-1; D call uncertain. TRBV23-1 is identified as an open reading frame with a role that is uncertain. V shed 0 bases and J shed 0 bases, with 14 bases lying between them. The CDR3 runs to 17 residues. CDR3 in amino acids: CASSQSSIIGMNTEAFF. The CDR3 DNA follows: TGCGCCAGCAGTCAATCGTCGATTATAGGGATGAACACTGAAGCTTTCTTT.

The chain couples TRBV7-9 to TRBJ1-2, with D hard to call. The CDR3 consists of 13 residues. V dropped 3 bases and J dropped 4 bases, with 9 bases sitting between them. Germline values: CDR1 SEHNR, CDR2 FQNEAQ (reference sequence). The CDR3 bases are TGTGCCAGCAGCTTGAGTCGGACCTATGGCTACACCTTC. Residues: CASSLSRTYGYTF.

The chain couples TRBV27 to TRBJ2-7; 8 bases map to TRBD1. The length of the CDR3 is 15 residues. With 8 bases clipped from V and 3 bases from J, the junction kept 12 bases outside the gene matches. Germline values: CDR1 MNHEY, CDR2 SMNVEV (reference sequence). The CDR3 is CASGRWTGLYYEQYF. The DNA for the CDR3 is TGTGCCAGCGGACGCTGGACAGGGCTATACTACGAGCAGTACTTC.

As regards this clone: Other DNA sequences within the sample encode an identical CDR3. The CDR3 loop is CASSEGYEQYF. CDR3 nucleotides: TGTGCCAGCAGTGAGGGGTACGAGCAGTACTTC. The chain couples TRBV2 to TRBJ2-7; D gene uncertain. With 3 bases removed from V and 4 bases from J, the gap between germline ends came to 4 bases. The CDR3 consists of 11 residues. Germline CDR1 is SNHLY and CDR2 is FYNNEI.

The chain has TRBV12-5 and TRBJ2-7; D gene uncertain. V gave up 1 base and J gave up 7 bases, with 11 bases separating them. This CDR3 is built from 13 residues. Germline V gives CDR1 LGHNT, CDR2 FRNRAP. The CDR3 region has the DNA TGTGCTAGTGGTTTGGCCTCCACGAGAGAGCAGTACTTC. This codes for CASGLASTREQYF.

CDR3 coding DNA: TGTGCCAGCAGTCCCCTAAGCGGACCGGGATCAACAGGGAGATATGGCTACACCTTC. This encodes CASSPLSGPGSTGRYGYTF. The V and J genes are TRBV27 and TRBJ1-2; TRBD1 might be the D (6 bases). Germline V gives CDR1 MNHEY, CDR2 SMNVEV (reference sequence). This CDR3 has 19 amino acids. V dropped 5 bases and J dropped 5 bases, with 30 bases sitting between them.

The chain couples TRBV7-6 to TRBJ2-2; D may be TRBD2 (7 bases). Per the germline V gene, CDR1 is SGHVS and CDR2 is FNYEAQ. V was shortened by 5 bases and J by 2 bases, with 15 bases between the two germline ends. The CDR3 is 16 residues long. The CDR3 region has the DNA TGTGCCAGCAGCCGTACAGGGAGGGAAAACACCGGGGAGCTGTTTTTT. It encodes CASSRTGRENTGELFF.

The rearrangement uses TRBV18 and TRBJ2-7; D is perhaps TRBD2 (5 bases). CDR1 KGHSH and CDR2 LQKENI come from the germline V gene. V lost 2 bases, J lost 3 bases, and 8 bases lay in between. The length of the CDR3 is 13 residues. The CDR3 region has the DNA TGTGCCAGCTCACCAGGGAGCTACTACGAGCAGTACTTC. Encoded protein: CASSPGSYYEQYF.

The chain combines TRBV19 with TRBJ2-7; D assignment may be TRBD1 or TRBD2 (5 bases each). Germline V lookup: CDR1 LNHDA, CDR2 SQIVND (reference sequence). V was shortened by 5 bases and J by 3 bases, with 23 bases between the two germline ends. CDR3 length: 17 residues. Here the CDR3 reads CASSPRTGTAEFYEQYF. CDR3 nucleotides: TGTGCCAGTAGTCCCCGGACGGGGACGGCGGAGTTCTACGAGCAGTACTTC.